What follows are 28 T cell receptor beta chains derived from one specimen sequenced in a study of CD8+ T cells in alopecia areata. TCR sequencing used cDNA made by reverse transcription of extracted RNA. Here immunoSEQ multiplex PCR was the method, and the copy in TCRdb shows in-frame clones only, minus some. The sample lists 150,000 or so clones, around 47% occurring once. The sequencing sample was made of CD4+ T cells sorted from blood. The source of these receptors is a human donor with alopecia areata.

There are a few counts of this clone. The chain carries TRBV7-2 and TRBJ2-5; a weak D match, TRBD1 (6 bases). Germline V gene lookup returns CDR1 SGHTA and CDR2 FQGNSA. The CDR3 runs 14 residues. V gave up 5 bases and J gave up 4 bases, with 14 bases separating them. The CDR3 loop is CASSGNRVVETQYF. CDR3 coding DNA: TGTGCCAGCAGCGGTAACAGGGTTGTAGAGACCCAGTACTTC.

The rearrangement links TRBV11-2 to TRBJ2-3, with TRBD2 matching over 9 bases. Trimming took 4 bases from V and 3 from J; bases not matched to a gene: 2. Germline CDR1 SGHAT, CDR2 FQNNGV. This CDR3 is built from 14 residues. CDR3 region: CASSSLAGTDTQYF. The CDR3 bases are TGTGCCAGCAGCTCGCTAGCGGGGACAGATACGCAGTATTTT.

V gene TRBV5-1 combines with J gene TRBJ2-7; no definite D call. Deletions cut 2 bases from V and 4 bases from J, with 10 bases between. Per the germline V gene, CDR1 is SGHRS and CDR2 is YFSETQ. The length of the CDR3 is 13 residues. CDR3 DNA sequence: TGCGCCAGCAGCTTCCCGGATGGGTACGAGCAGTACTTC. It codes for CASSFPDGYEQYF.

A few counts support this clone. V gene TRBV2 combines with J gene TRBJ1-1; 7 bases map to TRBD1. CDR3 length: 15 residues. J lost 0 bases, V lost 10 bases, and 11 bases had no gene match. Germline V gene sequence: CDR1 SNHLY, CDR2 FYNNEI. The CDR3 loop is CATQPGQVMNTEAFF. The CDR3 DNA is TGTGCCACTCAGCCCGGACAGGTTATGAACACTGAAGCTTTCTTT.

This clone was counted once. The CDR3 here is CSVGSLAGGLGTDTQYF. CDR3 in DNA: TGCAGCGTTGGTTCCCTAGCGGGAGGGTTAGGGACAGATACGCAGTATTTT. The rearrangement links TRBV29-1 to TRBJ2-3, with TRBD2 identical over 12 bases. This CDR3 contains 17 residues. Per the germline V gene, CDR1 is SQVTM and CDR2 is ANQGSEA. V trimming: 4 bases; J trimming: 3 bases; junction bases outside the gene matches: 11.

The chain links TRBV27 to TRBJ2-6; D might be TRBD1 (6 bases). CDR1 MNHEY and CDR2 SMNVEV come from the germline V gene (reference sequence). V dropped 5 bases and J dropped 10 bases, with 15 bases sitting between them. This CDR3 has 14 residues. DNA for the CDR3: TGTGCCAGCAGTACCTATCGGACAGAGAACGTCCTGACTTTC. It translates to CASSTYRTENVLTF.

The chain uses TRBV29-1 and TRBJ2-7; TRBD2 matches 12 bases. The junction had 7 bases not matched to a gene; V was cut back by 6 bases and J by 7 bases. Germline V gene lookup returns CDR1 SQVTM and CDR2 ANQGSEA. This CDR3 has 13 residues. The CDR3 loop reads CSVARLAGEEQYF. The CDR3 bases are TGCAGCGTGGCCCGACTAGCGGGAGAGGAGCAGTACTTC.

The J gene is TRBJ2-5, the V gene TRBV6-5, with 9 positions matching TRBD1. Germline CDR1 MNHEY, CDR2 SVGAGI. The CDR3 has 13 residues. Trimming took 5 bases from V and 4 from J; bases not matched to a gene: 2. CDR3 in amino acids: CASSPGQGETQYF. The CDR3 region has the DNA TGTGCCAGCAGTCCGGGACAGGGAGAGACCCAGTACTTC.

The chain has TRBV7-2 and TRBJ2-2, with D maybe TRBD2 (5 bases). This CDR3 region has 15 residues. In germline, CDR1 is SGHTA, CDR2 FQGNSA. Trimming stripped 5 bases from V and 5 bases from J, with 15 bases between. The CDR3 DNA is TGTGCCAGCAGCGCTCGCCTACTAGATACCGGGGAGCTGTTTTTT. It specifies CASSARLLDTGELFF.

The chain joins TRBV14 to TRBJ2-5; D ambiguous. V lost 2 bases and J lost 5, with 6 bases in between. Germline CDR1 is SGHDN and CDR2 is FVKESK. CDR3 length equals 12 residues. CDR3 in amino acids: CASSQLRETQYF. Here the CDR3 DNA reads TGTGCCAGCAGCCAACTACGGGAGACCCAGTACTTC.

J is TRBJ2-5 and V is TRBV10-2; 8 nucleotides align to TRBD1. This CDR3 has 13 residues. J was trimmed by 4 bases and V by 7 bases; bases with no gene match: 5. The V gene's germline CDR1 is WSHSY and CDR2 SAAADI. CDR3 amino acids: CASTDRGGETQYF. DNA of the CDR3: TGCGCCAGCACAGACAGGGGAGGAGAGACCCAGTACTTC.

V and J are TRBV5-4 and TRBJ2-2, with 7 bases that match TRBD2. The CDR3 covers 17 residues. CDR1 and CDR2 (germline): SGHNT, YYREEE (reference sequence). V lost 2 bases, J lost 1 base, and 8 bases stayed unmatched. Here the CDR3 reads CASSFQRAGRNTGELFF. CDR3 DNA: TGTGCCAGCAGCTTTCAACGAGCGGGAAGGAACACCGGGGAGCTGTTTTTT.

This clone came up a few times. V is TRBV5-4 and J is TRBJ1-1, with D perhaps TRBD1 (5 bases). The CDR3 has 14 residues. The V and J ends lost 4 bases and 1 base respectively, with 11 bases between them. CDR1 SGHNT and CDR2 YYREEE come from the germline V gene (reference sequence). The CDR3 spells CASSPGTENTEAFF. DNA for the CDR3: TGTGCCAGCAGCCCCGGGACGGAGAACACTGAAGCTTTCTTT.

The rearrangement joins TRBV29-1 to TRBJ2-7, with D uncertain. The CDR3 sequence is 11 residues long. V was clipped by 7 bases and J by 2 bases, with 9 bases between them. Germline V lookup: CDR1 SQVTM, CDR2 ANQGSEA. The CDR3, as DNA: TGCAGCGCACGCGAAACCTACGAGCAGTACTTC. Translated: CSARETYEQYF.

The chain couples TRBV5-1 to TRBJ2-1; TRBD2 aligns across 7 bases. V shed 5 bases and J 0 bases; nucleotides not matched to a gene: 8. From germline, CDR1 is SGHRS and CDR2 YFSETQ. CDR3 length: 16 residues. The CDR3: CASRWRGGSSYNEQFF. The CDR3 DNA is TGCGCCAGCAGGTGGCGGGGCGGGAGCTCCTACAATGAGCAGTTCTTC. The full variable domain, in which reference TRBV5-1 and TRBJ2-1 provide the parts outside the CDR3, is KAGVTQTPRYLIKTRGQQVTLSCSPISGHRSVSWYQQTPGQGLQFLFEYFSETQRNKGNFPGRFSGRQFSNSRSEMNVSTLELGDSALYLCASRWRGGSSYNEQFFGPGTRLTVL.

CDR3 sequence reads: CASTRGEQYF. DNA for the CDR3: TGTGCCAGCACCAGGGGCGAGCAGTACTTC. V gene TRBV2 combines with J gene TRBJ2-7, with D perhaps TRBD1 (6 bases). The CDR3 totals 10 residues. The V gene lost 7 bases and the J gene lost 6 bases, with 7 bases spanning the gap. Germline-derived CDR1 and CDR2 are SNHLY and FYNNEI.

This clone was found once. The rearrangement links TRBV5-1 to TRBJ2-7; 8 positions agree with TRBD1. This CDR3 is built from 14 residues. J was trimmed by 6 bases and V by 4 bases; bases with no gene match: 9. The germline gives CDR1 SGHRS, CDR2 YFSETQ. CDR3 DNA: TGCGCCAGCAGCGGCATGACAGGGGCCCTCGAGCAGTACTTC. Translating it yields CASSGMTGALEQYF. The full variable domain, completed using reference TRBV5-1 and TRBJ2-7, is KAGVTQTPRYLIKTRGQQVTLSCSPISGHRSVSWYQQTPGQGLQFLFEYFSETQRNKGNFPGRFSGRQFSNSRSEMNVSTLELGDSALYLCASSGMTGALEQYFGPGTRLTVT.

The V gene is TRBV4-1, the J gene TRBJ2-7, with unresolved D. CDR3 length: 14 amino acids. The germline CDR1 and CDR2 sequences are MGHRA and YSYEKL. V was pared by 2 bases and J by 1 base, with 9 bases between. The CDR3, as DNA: TGCGCCAGCAGCCAACCTACAGAATCCTACGAGCAGTACTTC. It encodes CASSQPTESYEQYF.

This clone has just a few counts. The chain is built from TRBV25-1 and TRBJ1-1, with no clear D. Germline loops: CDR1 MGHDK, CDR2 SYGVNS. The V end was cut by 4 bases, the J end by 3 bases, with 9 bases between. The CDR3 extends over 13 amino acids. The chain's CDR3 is CASSVRTDTEAFF. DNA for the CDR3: TGTGCCAGCAGTGTTCGTACGGACACTGAAGCTTTCTTT. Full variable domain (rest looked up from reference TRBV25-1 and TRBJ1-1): EADIYQTPRYLVIGTGKKITLECSQTMGHDKMYWYQQDPGMELHLIHYSYGVNSTEKGDLSSESTVSRIRTEHFPLTLESARPSHTSQYLCASSVRTDTEAFFGQGTRLTVV.

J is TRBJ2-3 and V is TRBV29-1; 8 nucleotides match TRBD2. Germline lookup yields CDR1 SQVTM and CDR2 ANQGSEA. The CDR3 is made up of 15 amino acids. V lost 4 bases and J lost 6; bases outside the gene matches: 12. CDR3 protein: CSVAATSGFGDTQYF. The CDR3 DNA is TGCAGCGTTGCAGCCACTAGCGGATTCGGGGATACGCAGTATTTT.

The CDR3 nucleotides read TGTGCCAGCTCACCAGATTTCTCCTACAATGAGCAGTTCTTC. Protein product: CASSPDFSYNEQFF. The rearrangement joins TRBV18 to TRBJ2-1; D ambiguous. V dropped 2 bases and J dropped 0 bases, with 5 bases sitting between them. The CDR3 spans 14 residues. CDR1 KGHSH and CDR2 LQKENI come from the germline V gene.

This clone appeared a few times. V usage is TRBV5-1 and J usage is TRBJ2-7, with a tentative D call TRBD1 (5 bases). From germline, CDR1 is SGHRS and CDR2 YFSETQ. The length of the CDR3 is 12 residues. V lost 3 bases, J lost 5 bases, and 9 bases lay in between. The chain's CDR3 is CASSSQGDEQYF. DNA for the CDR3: TGCGCCAGCAGCTCCCAAGGGGACGAGCAGTACTTC.

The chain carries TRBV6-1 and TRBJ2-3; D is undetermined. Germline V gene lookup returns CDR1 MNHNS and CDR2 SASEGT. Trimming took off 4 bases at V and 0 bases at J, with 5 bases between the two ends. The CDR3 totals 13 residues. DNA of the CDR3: TGTGCCAGCAGTGTTGCTAGCACAGATACGCAGTATTTT. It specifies CASSVASTDTQYF.

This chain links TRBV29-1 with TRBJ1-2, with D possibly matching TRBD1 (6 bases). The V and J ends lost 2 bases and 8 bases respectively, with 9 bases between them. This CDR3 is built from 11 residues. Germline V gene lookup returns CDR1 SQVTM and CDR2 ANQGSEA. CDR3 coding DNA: TGCAGCGTTGAAACAGGGTTCGGCTACACCTTC. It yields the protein CSVETGFGYTF.

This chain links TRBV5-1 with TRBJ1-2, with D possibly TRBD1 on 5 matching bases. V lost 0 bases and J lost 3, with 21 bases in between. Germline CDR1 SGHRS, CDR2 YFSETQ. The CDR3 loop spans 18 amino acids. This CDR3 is CASSLETTAGGLDYGYTF. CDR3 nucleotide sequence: TGCGCCAGCAGCTTGGAGACGACAGCGGGGGGGTTAGACTATGGCTACACCTTC.

CDR3 coding DNA: TGTGCCAGCAGCCTACGAATGGAGACCCAGTACTTC. It is translated as CASSLRMETQYF. This chain uses TRBV7-9 with TRBJ2-5; D not resolved. CDR1 SEHNR and CDR2 FQNEAQ come from the germline V gene (reference sequence). CDR3 length: 12 residues. Trimming took off 5 bases at V and 5 bases at J, with 9 bases between the two ends.

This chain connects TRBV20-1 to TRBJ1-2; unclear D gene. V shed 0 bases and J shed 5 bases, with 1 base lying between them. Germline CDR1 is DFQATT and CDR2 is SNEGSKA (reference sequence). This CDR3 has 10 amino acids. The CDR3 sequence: CSARDYGYTF. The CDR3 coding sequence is TGCAGTGCTAGAGATTATGGCTACACCTTC.

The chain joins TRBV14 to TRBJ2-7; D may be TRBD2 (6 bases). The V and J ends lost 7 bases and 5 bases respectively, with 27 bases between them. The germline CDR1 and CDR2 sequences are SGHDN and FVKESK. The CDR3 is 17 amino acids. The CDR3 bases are TGTGCCAGCACCCCAACCACGCTACTAGCTCCGCTGGACGAGCAGTACTTC. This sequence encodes CASTPTTLLAPLDEQYF.